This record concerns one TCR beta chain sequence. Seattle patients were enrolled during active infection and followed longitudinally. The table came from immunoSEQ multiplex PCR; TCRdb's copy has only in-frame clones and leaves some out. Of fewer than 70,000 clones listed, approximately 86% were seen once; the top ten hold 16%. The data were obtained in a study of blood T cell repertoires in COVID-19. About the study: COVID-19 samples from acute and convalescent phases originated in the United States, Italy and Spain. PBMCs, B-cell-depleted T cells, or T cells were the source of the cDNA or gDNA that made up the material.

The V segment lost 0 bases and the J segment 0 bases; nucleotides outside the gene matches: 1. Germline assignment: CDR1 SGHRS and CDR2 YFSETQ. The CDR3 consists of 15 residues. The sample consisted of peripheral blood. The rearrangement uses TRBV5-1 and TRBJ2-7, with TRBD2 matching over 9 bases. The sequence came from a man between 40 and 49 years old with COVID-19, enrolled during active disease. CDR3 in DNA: TGCGCCAGCAGCTTGGGGACTAGCGACTCCTACGAGCAGTACTTC. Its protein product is CASSLGTSDSYEQYF.